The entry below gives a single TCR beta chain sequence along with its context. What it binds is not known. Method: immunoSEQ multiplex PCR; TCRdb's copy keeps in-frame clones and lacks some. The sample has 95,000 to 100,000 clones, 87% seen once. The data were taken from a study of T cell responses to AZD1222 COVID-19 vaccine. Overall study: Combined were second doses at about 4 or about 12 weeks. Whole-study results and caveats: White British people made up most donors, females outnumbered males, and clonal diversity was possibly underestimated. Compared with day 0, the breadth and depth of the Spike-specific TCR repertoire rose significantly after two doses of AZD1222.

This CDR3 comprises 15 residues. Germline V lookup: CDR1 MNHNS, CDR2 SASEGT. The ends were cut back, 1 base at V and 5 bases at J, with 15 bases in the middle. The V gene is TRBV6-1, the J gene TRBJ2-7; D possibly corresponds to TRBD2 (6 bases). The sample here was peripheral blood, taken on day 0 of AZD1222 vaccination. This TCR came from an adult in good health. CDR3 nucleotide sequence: TGTGCCAGCAGTGAAGGGAGGGAGTGGGAAAACGAGCAGTACTTC. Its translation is CASSEGREWENEQYF.